This TCR beta chain emerged from a study of cytomegalovirus exposure and HLA in healthy donors. The CDR3 has 17 residues. The V end lost 3 bases, the J end lost 0 bases, and 14 bases lay between the germline ends. Germline V gene lookup returns CDR1 LNHDA and CDR2 SQIVND (reference sequence). A multiplex PCR was run with 60 Vbeta primers and 13 Jbeta primers. The data were produced by immunoSEQ multiplex PCR, yet TCRdb's version contains in-frame clones alone and is incomplete. The top ten clones hold about 1% of a sample with 95,000 to 150,000 clones, around 80% of them seen once. The chain has TRBV19 and TRBJ1-4; the D is unclear. This clonotype was obtained from a woman in her 30s in good health and CMV-seronegative. The specimen was PBMCs. The chain's CDR3 is CASSIPSNRATNEKLFF. The DNA for the CDR3 is TGTGCCAGTAGTATTCCCTCCAACAGAGCAACTAATGAAAAACTGTTTTTT.